This T cell receptor beta chain was retrieved from a study of radiation and T cells in renal cell carcinoma. Study outcomes and limitations: In blood, top tumor clones expanded by 2 weeks, shrinking by 4.

Sequencing was performed with immunoSEQ multiplex PCR; in TCRdb, only in-frame clones are kept and a portion is missing. Here the sample spans some 150,000 clones, 80% to 90% being singletons. This CDR3 contains 12 residues. The V and J ends lost 2 bases and 9 bases respectively, with 9 bases between them. CDR1 is SGHNT, CDR2 YYREEE, per germline (reference sequence). The time point is: blood 2 weeks post-SBRT. Treatment: 15 Gy SBRT to primary tumor, nephrectomy 4 weeks later. Concerning this clone itself: What it binds is not known.

Sequencing used blood, obtained from a patient whose treatment included radiotherapy and nephrectomy. The V call is TRBV5-4, the J call TRBJ1-5; D unresolved. The receptor was derived from a woman aged 50 to 60 with renal cell carcinoma. The CDR3: CASSLDRGPQHF. The CDR3, as DNA: TGTGCCAGCAGCTTAGACCGGGGGCCCCAGCATTTT.